These T cell receptor beta chains were read from a single sample in a study of Graves' ophthalmopathy and Graves' hyperthyroidism. Each CDR3 protein gets one entry after TCRdb re-called the multiplex PCR reads with MiXCR. The table records around 340,000 distinct CDR3 sequences, around a sixth of them present only once. Sequenced sample: peripheral blood. These receptors were obtained from an adult man with Graves' ophthalmopathy. Both conserved end residues are part of each CDR3. The D gene is left open where the match is weak. Size is stated for part of the rows, as once, few or many counts, or as a class when the clone is expanded.

cdr3_aa	cdr3_nt	d_call	j_call	v_call	clone_size
CAWSVGMYEQYF	TGTGCCTGGAGTGTCGGAATGTACGAGCAGTACTTC	-	TRBJ2-7	TRBV30	few
CASSQEQNNYGYTF	TGTGCCAGCAGTCAAGAACAAAATAACTATGGCTACACCTTC	-	TRBJ1-2	TRBV6-1	many
CASSPTSGAETQYF	TGTGCCAGTAGCCCGACTAGCGGGGCAGAGACCCAGTACTTC	TRBD2	TRBJ2-5	TRBV19	many
CASSLTRSETQYF	TGTGCCAGCAGCTTAACTAGGTCCGAGACCCAGTACTTC	-	TRBJ2-5	TRBV12-3/TRBV12-4	many
CASTEDPSSYEQYF	TGTGCCAGCACGGAGGACCCCAGCTCCTACGAGCAGTACTTC	-	TRBJ2-7	TRBV6-1	many
CASRKYPDSSYEQYF	TGTGCCAGCAGGAAGTATCCGGACAGCTCCTACGAGCAGTACTTC	-	TRBJ2-7	TRBV27	many
CASSMGTASYEQYF	TGTGCCAGTAGTATGGGGACAGCCTCCTACGAGCAGTACTTC	TRBD1	TRBJ2-7	TRBV19	many
CAISLAGTTSPLHF	TGTGCCATCAGTCTTGCAGGGACTACTTCACCCCTCCACTTT	-	TRBJ1-6	TRBV10-3	many
CASSAGQQNYGYTF	TGTGCCAGCAGTGCCGGACAGCAAAACTATGGCTACACCTTC	-	TRBJ1-2	TRBV6-1	many
CASSSGQGIPGANVLTF	TGTGCCAGCAGTTCGGGACAGGGCATCCCTGGGGCCAACGTCCTGACTTTC	TRBD1	TRBJ2-6	TRBV6-2/TRBV6-3	-
CSAPEGGDYEQYF	TGCAGTGCACCCGAGGGGGGGGACTACGAGCAGTACTTC	-	TRBJ2-7	TRBV20-1	many
CASSSRSGFQETQYF	TGTGCCAGCAGCTCCCGTAGCGGATTCCAAGAGACCCAGTACTTC	-	TRBJ2-5	TRBV11-2	many
CASSLGTGANYGYTF	TGCGCCAGCAGCTTGGGGACAGGGGCTAACTATGGCTACACCTTC	TRBD1	TRBJ1-2	TRBV5-1	many
CASSLMGHYEQYF	TGTGCCAGCAGCTTAATGGGGCACTACGAGCAGTACTTC	-	TRBJ2-7	TRBV7-9	many
CASSANRGGHGYTF	TGTGCCAGCAGCGCGAACAGGGGGGGCCATGGCTACACCTTC	TRBD1	TRBJ1-2	TRBV7-2	many
CASSHKTGGGLLTEAFF	TGCGCCAGCAGCCACAAGACAGGGGGCGGCCTTCTCACTGAAGCTTTCTTT	TRBD1	TRBJ1-1	TRBV5-1	many
CASGLTGFVYSAFF	TGTGCTAGTGGTTTGACAGGGTTCGTTTATTCAGCTTTCTTT	-	TRBJ1-1	TRBV12-5	-
CASSPRPGTGVEQYF	TGTGCCAGCAGCCCTCGCCCCGGGACAGGAGTCGAGCAGTACTTC	TRBD1	TRBJ2-7	TRBV6-2/TRBV6-3	-
CASSFGYERFF	TGTGCCAGCAGCTTTGGCTATGAGCGGTTCTTC	-	TRBJ2-1	TRBV7-2	-
CATTGGAMNTEAFF	TGTGCTACCACCGGGGGCGCCATGAACACTGAAGCTTTCTTT	-	TRBJ1-1	TRBV2	many
CASSLAGASSGNTIYF	TGTGCCAGCAGTTTGGCCGGGGCCAGCTCTGGAAACACCATATATTTC	-	TRBJ1-3	TRBV12-3/TRBV12-4	once
CASSSWTGGSEAFF	TGTGCCAGCAGCTCGTGGACAGGCGGGTCCGAAGCTTTCTTT	TRBD1	TRBJ1-1	TRBV7-8	many
CASTNRDTQETQYF	TGTGCCAGCACTAACCGGGACACACAAGAGACCCAGTACTTC	-	TRBJ2-5	TRBV28	-
CASSRGTSRYGYTF	TGCGCCAGCAGCAGGGGGACATCTCGCTATGGCTACACCTTC	-	TRBJ1-2	TRBV5-1	many
CAWVAGTHSYEQYF	TGTGCCTGGGTTGCGGGGACGCACTCCTACGAGCAGTACTTC	-	TRBJ2-7	TRBV30	many
CASSYRPGYEQYF	TGTGCCAGCAGTTACCGCCCAGGATACGAGCAGTACTTC	-	TRBJ2-7	TRBV6-2/TRBV6-3	-
CAWSVLNRDQPQHF	TGTGCCTGGAGTGTACTTAATAGGGATCAGCCCCAGCATTTT	-	TRBJ1-5	TRBV30	many
CASRAMGQTNYGYTF	TGTGCCAGCAGGGCGATGGGACAGACTAACTATGGCTACACCTTC	TRBD1	TRBJ1-2	TRBV28	-
CASSLSRLDSPLHF	TGTGCCAGCAGCTTATCCCGACTCGACTCACCCCTCCACTTT	-	TRBJ1-6	TRBV7-9	many
CASSLSSGGLSYEQYF	TGTGCCAGCAGTTTATCGAGCGGGGGGCTCTCCTACGAGCAGTACTTC	TRBD2	TRBJ2-7	TRBV27	many
CASSVNRGARGYTF	TGTGCCAGCAGCGTTAACCGGGGGGCGCGTGGCTACACCTTC	-	TRBJ1-2	TRBV7-2	many
CSANPGTGHYDEQYF	TGCAGTGCTAACCCCGGGACAGGACACTACGACGAGCAGTACTTC	TRBD1	TRBJ2-7	TRBV20-1	many